This entry lists 7 T cell receptor beta chains sequenced from one sample in a study of T cells in narcolepsy. Clones were sequenced by immunoSEQ multiplex PCR, and TCRdb holds only the in-frame ones, with some missing. The table lists tens of thousands of clones, approximately 78% of them singletons, with 3% to 4% in the top ten. The sequenced sample consisted of CD45RA- memory CD4+ T cells from PBMCs. All receptors derive from a human donor with narcolepsy.

This clone was detected only once. The chain uses TRBV15 and TRBJ2-1; D perhaps matches TRBD1 (5 bases). CDR1 is LNHNV and CDR2 is YYDKDF in the germline V gene (reference sequence). V lost 0 bases, J lost 6 bases, and 18 bases lay in between. The CDR3 totals 17 residues. CDR3 in amino acids: CATSRDLGRGWSNEQFF. CDR3 bases: TGTGCCACCAGCAGAGATTTAGGTAGGGGCTGGAGCAATGAGCAGTTCTTC.

The chain combines TRBV2 with TRBJ1-4, with D maybe TRBD1 (5 bases). The germline gives CDR1 SNHLY, CDR2 FYNNEI. This CDR3 spans 13 amino acids. The germline V and J ends were trimmed by 8 bases and 7 bases, with 14 bases remaining between them. CDR3 amino acids: CASFRDGGEKLFF. In nucleotides, the CDR3 is TGTGCCAGCTTCCGGGACGGTGGTGAAAAACTGTTTTTT.

The V and J genes are TRBV11-2 and TRBJ2-7, with 9 nucleotides matching TRBD1. CDR1 is SGHAT, CDR2 FQNNGV, per germline. V was clipped by 4 bases and J by 9 bases; unmatched bases: 7. The CDR3 is 13 residues long. CDR3 in amino acids: CASSSTGQGRQYF. The DNA for the CDR3 is TGTGCCAGCAGCTCGACAGGACAGGGGCGGCAGTACTTC.

This clone was counted between two and nine times. This chain connects TRBV30 to TRBJ1-6; perhaps TRBD1 as D (6 bases). The germline gives CDR1 GTSNPN, CDR2 SVGIG (reference sequence). The V end was cut by 4 bases, the J end by 0 bases, with 13 bases between. The CDR3 spans 16 residues. The chain's CDR3 is CAWKGDSSSYNSPLHF. The CDR3 bases are TGTGCCTGGAAGGGGGACTCGAGCTCCTATAATTCACCCCTCCACTTT.

V usage is TRBV7-8 and J usage is TRBJ2-7; TRBD1 aligns across 8 bases. The junction had 6 bases not matched to a gene; V was cut back by 4 bases and J by 1 base. Germline V gene data show CDR1 as SGHVS and CDR2 as FQNEAQ. This CDR3 spans 15 amino acids. The CDR3 bases are TGTGCCAGCAGCTCAGACCGGGACAGGTCCTACGAGCAGTACTTC. Protein sequence: CASSSDRDRSYEQYF.

The rearrangement joins TRBV12-2 to TRBJ2-7; the table assigns TRBD1, which was not confirmed against the DNA. TRBV12-2 counts as a pseudogene. The CDR3 runs to 14 residues. The DNA of the CDR3 is TGTGCAAGTCGCTACCCGGGACACCCCTACGAGCAGTACTTC. Amino acids: CASRYPGHPYEQYF.

This rearrangement joins TRBV5-5 to TRBJ1-4, with unresolved D. V was trimmed by 1 base and J by 6 bases, leaving 10 bases between them. CDR1 is SGHKS and CDR2 is YYEKEE in the germline V gene (reference sequence). CDR3 length: 14 amino acids. CDR3 loop: CASSLLGNDEKLFF. Here the CDR3 DNA reads TGTGCCAGCAGCTTGCTGGGGAATGATGAAAAACTGTTTTTT.